This T cell receptor (beta chain) was retrieved from a study of CD8+ T cells in alopecia areata. Whole-study context: Treated patients took oral tofacitinib at 5 to 10 mg twice daily.

Study-level findings and limits: For baseline CD8+ expansion, any link to response stays uncertain with one nonresponder.

As the sequencing template, cDNA was produced by extracting RNA and reverse transcribing it. TCRdb keeps only in-frame clones here, not all; method: immunoSEQ multiplex PCR. The sample contains about 180,000 clones, 53% of which appear only once. The treatment: oral pan-JAK inhibitor, 5-10 mg twice daily. There are 15 residues in the CDR3. Looked up from germline, CDR1 is SGHRS and CDR2 is YFSETQ. Between the trimmed V and J ends, which lost 0 bases and 2 bases, there was a span of 10 bases. As regards this clone: Its specificity is unknown.

The receptor was isolated from a human donor with alopecia areata. This chain uses TRBV5-1 with TRBJ2-3, with unresolved D. The sample in question was CD8+ T cells sorted from blood, obtained at week 24, from a patient treated with tofacitinib. CDR3: CASSLVGDHTDTQYF. The CDR3 DNA is TGCGCCAGCAGCTTGGTAGGTGACCACACAGATACGCAGTATTTT.